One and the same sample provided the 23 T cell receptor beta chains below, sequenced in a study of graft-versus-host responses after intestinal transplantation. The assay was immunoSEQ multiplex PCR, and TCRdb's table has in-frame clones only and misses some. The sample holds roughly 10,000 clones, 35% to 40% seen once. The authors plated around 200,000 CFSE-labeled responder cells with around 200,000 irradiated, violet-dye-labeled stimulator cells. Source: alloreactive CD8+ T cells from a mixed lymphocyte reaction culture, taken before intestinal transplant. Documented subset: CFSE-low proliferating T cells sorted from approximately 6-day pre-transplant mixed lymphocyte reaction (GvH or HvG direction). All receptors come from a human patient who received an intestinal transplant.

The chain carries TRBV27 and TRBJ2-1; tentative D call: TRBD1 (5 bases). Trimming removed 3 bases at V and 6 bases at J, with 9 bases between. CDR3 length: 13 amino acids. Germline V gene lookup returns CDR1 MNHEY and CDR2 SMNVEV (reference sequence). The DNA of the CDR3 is TGTGCCAGCAGTTTGACCAGGGTCAATGAGCAGTTCTTC. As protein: CASSLTRVNEQFF.

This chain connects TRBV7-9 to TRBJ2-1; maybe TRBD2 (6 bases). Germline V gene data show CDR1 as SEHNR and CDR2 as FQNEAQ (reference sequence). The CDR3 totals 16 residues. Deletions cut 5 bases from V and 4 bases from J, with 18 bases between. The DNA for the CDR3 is TGTGCCAGCAGCCCCCGGACTACCCCACGATACAATGAGCAGTTCTTC. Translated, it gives CASSPRTTPRYNEQFF.

The CDR3 sequence is CASSLVLLTDTQYF. CDR3 sequence (DNA): TGTGCCAGCAGCTTAGTACTCCTCACAGATACGCAGTATTTT. The chain carries TRBV13 and TRBJ2-3; D remains ambiguous. Germline V gives CDR1 PRHDT, CDR2 FYEKMQ (reference sequence). Trimming stripped 1 base from V and 2 bases from J, with 7 bases between. This CDR3 region has 14 residues.

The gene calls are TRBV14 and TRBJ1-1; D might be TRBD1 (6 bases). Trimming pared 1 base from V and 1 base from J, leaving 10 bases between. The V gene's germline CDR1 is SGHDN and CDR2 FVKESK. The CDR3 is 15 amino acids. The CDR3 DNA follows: TGTGCCAGCAGCCAAGTTCAGGGGAGGAACACTGAAGCTTTCTTT. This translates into CASSQVQGRNTEAFF.

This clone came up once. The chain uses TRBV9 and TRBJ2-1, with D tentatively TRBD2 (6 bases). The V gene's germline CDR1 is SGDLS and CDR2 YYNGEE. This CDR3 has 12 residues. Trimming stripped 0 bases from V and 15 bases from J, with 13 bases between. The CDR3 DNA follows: TGTGCCAGCAGCGTAGGGGGAGGAGAACGGTTCTTC. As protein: CASSVGGGERFF.

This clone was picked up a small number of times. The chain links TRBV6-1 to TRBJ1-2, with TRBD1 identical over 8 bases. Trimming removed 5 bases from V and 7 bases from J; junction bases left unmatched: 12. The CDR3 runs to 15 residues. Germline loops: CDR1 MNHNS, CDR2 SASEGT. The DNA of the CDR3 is TGTGCCAGCAGTAACGGACAGGGCGCATATTTTGGCTACACCTTC. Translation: CASSNGQGAYFGYTF.

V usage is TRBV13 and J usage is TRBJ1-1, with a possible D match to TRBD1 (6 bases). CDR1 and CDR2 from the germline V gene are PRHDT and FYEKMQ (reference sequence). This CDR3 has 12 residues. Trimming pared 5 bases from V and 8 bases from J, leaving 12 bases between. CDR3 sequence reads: CASSRGDREAFF. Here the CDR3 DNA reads TGTGCCAGCAGCCGAGGAGACAGGGAAGCTTTCTTT.

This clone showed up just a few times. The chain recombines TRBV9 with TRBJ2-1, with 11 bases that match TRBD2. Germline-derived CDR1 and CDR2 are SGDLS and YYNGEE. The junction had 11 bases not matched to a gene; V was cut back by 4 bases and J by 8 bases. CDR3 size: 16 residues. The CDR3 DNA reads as TGTGCCAGCAGCCCTCAGGGGGAACTAGCGGGAGATGAGCAGTTCTTC. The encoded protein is CASSPQGELAGDEQFF.

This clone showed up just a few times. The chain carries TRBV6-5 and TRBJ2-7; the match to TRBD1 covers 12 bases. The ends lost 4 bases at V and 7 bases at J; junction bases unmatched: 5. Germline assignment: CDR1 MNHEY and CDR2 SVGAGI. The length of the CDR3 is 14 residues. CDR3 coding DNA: TGTGCCAGCAGTTGGGGACAGGGGGCGTGGGAGCAGTACTTC. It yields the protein CASSWGQGAWEQYF.

The CDR3 protein is CASSPRRKEGYGYTF. CDR3 coding DNA: TGTGCCAGCAGCCCCCGGCGGAAGGAAGGCTATGGCTACACCTTC. The gene calls are TRBV9 and TRBJ1-2; D is uncertain. This CDR3 comprises 15 residues. Germline V gene data show CDR1 as SGDLS and CDR2 as YYNGEE. V was shortened by 4 bases and J by 4 bases, with 17 bases between the two germline ends.

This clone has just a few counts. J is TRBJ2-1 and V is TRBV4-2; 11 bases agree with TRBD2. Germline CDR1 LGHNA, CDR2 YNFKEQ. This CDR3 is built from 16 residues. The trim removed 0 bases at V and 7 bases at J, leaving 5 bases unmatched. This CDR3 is CASSQDGASGGNEQFF. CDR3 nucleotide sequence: TGTGCCAGCAGCCAAGATGGAGCTAGCGGGGGGAATGAGCAGTTCTTC.

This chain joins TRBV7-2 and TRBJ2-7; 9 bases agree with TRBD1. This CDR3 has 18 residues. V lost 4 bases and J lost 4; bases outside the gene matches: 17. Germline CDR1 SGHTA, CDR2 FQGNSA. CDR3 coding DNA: TGTGCCAGCAGCTATAGGCTTTCCGACAGGGGGGTTTGGTACGAGCAGTACTTC. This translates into CASSYRLSDRGVWYEQYF.

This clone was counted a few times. The CDR3 region is CASSFSSSYEQYF. CDR3 bases: TGTGCCAGCAGCTTCTCGAGCTCCTACGAGCAGTACTTC. V and J are TRBV11-2 and TRBJ2-7; D is ambiguous. V shed 3 bases and J shed 0 bases, with 6 bases lying between them. The CDR3 extends over 13 amino acids. The germline V gene encodes CDR1 SGHAT and CDR2 FQNNGV.

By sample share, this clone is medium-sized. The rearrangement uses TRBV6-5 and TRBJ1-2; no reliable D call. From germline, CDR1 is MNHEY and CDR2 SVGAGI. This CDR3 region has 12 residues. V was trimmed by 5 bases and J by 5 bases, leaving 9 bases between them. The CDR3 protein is CASSVRIYGYTF. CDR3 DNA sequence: TGTGCCAGCAGTGTCAGGATTTATGGCTACACCTTC.

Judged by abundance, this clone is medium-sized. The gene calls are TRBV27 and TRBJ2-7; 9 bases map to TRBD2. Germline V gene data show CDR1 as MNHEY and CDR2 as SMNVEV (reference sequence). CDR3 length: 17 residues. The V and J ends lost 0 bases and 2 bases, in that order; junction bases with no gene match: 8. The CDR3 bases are TGTGCCAGCAGTTTATCCTCTAGCGGGAATGGAGCCTACGAGCAGTACTTC. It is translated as CASSLSSSGNGAYEQYF.

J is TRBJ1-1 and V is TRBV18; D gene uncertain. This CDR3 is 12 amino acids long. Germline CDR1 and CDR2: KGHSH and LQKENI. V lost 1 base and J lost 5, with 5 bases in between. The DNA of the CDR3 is TGTGCCAGCTCACCACACGGGACTGAAGCTTTCTTT. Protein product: CASSPHGTEAFF.

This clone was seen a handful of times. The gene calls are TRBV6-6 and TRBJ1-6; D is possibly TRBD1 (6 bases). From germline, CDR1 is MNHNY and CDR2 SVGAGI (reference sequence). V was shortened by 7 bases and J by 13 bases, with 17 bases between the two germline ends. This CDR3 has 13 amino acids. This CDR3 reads CASTMIQGKPLHF. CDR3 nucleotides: TGTGCCAGCACTATGATCCAGGGGAAGCCCCTCCACTTT.

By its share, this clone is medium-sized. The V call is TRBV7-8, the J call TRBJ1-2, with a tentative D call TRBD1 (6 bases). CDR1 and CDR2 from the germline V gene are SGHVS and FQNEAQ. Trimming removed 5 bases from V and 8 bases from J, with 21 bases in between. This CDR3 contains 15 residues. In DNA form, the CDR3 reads TGTGCCAGCAGCCCCCGGACAGATCTTCGGCAAGGCTACACCTTC. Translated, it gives CASSPRTDLRQGYTF.

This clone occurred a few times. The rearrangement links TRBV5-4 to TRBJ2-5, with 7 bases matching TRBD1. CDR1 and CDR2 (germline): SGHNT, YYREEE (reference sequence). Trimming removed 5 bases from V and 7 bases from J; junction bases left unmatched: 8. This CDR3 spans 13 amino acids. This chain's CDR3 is CASRHRGRGTQYF. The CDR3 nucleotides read TGTGCCAGCAGACACAGGGGAAGGGGGACCCAGTACTTC.

The CDR3 bases are TGCGCCAGCAGCCAAGAAGCGAGATGGGATGAGCAGTTCTTC. It encodes CASSQEARWDEQFF. The genes are TRBV4-1 and TRBJ2-1, with no clear D. V lost 0 bases to trimming and J lost 8 bases, with 11 bases between them. CDR1 is MGHRA and CDR2 is YSYEKL in the germline V gene. The CDR3 consists of 14 residues.

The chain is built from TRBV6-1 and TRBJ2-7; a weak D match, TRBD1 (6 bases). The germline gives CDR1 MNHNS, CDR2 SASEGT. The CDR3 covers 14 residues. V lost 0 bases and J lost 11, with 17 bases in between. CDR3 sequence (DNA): TGTGCCAGCAGTGAAGCGCTTCAGGGGTCTTGGAAGTACTTC. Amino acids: CASSEALQGSWKYF.

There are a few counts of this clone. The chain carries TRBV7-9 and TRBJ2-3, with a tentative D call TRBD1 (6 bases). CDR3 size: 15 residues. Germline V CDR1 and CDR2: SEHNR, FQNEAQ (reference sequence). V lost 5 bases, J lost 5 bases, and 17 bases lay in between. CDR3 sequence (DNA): TGTGCCAGCAGCCCAGATCAGACAGGCTTAGATACGCAGTATTTT. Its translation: CASSPDQTGLDTQYF. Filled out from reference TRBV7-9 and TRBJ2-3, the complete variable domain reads DTGVSQNPRHKITKRGQNVTFRCDPISEHNRLYWYRQTLGQGPEFLTYFQNEAQLEKSRLLSDRFSAERPKGSFSTLEIQRTEQGDSAMYLCASSPDQTGLDTQYFGPGTRLTVL.

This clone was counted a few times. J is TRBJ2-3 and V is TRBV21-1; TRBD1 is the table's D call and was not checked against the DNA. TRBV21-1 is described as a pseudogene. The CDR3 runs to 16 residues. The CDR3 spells CASSRGPTGKSDTQYF. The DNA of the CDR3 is TGTGCCAGCAGCCGGGGGCCGACAGGGAAATCAGATACGCAGTATTTT.